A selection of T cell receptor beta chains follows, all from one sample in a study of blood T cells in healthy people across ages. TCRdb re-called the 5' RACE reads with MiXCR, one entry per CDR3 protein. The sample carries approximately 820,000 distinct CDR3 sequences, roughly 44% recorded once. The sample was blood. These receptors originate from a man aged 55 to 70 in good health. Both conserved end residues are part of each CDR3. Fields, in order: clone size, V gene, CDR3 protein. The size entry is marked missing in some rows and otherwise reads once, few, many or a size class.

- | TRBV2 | CASSGSSSNTGELFF
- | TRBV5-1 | CASSLNSTSTDTQYF
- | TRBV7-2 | CASSLDGSSLGHTF
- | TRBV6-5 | CASSYSRIYGYTF
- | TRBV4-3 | CASSQDVGTTQAFF
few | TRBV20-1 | CSARDLGQGHEQYF
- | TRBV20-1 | CSARDRVKGNEQYF
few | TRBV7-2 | CASSPRTGGGTEAFF
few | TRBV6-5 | CASSASGGNTIYF
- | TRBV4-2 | CASSQGDYSYEQYF
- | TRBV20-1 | CSARAPMGTGNQETQFF
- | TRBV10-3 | CAISTNANSPLHF
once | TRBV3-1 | CASSQILDTEAFF
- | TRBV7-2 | CAGSIRGGGAQETQYF
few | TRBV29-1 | CSVEDTNLQGRAFF
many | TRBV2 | CASSEYEVQYF
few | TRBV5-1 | CASGGDRFTGEQFF
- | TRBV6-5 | CASSWRDRGNTEAFF
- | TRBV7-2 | CASSLYGQGQYF
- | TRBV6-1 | CASSVGISGASVLTF
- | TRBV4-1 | CASSQMNAAGLSTDTQYF
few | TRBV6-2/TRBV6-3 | CASSYRVTSGNEQFF
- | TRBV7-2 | CASSFLYYNEQFF
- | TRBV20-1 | CSARDRFYEQYF
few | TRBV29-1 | CSVGGGWNEQFF
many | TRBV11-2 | CASSLRFLGANVLTF
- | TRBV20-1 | CSANHKNTGELFF
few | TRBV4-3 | CASSQKVEYASEQFF
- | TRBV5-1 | CASRNTGLAWETQYF
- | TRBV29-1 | CSVLPLTGTDNEQFF
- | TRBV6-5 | CASRPMRGAYNEQFF
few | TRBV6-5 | CASSSWGSKETQYF
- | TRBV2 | CASSGAGISPLHF
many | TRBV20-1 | CSARVGDGYTF
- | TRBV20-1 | CSARGGQDQPQHF
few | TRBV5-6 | CASSLPGQSSYEQYF
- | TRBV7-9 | CASSLPPGQQDNTF
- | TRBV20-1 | CSASSSSDIQYF
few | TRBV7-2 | CASSLAGGTETQYF
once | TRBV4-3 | CANSQEERGGSYEQYF
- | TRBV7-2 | CASSLGQGPSPQHF
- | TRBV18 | CASSSNRAGEKLFF